This record looks at one T cell receptor beta chain sequence and its context. Germline and junction disagree at one end, which may indicate a read error. Germline CDR1 reads SQVTM; CDR2 reads ANQGSEA. The CDR3 covers 14 residues. These data originate in a study of PD-L1 blockade in urothelial cancer. About the research overall: Patients started atezolizumab at some point between 2012 and 2014, 1,200 mg intravenously every 3 weeks. There were a median of approximately 130,000 T cells in blood samples.

Profiling relied on immunoSEQ multiplex PCR, and the TCRdb table lists in-frame clones only, not all of them. The table lists tens of thousands of clones, 65% to 85% of them singletons, with about 16% in the top ten. This receptor was taken from a man between 60 and 75 years old with urothelial cancer. The J gene is TRBJ1-1, the V gene TRBV29-1; 8 bases agree with TRBD1. The sample in question was PBMCs, obtained around atezolizumab (anti-PD-L1) treatment. The CDR3 sequence: CSGEGSGGGTEAFF. DNA for the CDR3: TGCAGCGGTGAAGGGTCAGGGGGCGGCACTGAAGCTTTCTTT. The whole variable domain, remainder taken from reference TRBV29-1 and TRBJ1-1, is SAVISQKPSRDICQRGTSLTIQCQVDSQVTMMFWYRQQPGQSLTLIATANQGSEATYESGFVIDKFPISRPNLTFSTLTVSNMSPEDSSIYLCSGEGSGGGTEAFFGQGTRLTVV.